One sample yielded the 5 T cell receptor beta chains listed below, sequenced in a study of T cell responses to AZD1222 COVID-19 vaccine. The assay was immunoSEQ multiplex PCR, and TCRdb's table has in-frame clones only and misses some. The repertoire holds about 85,000 clones, with 70% to 90% as singletons. The sequenced sample was peripheral blood, obtained on day 0 of MenACWY control vaccination. Receptor source: an adult in good health.

The chain joins TRBV5-6 to TRBJ2-1; D possibly matches TRBD1 or TRBD2 (5 bases each). Trimming stripped 2 bases from V and 5 bases from J, with 17 bases between. Germline CDR1 is SGHDT and CDR2 is YYEEEE. CDR3 length: 16 residues. CDR3 in amino acids: CASSLRASRGDNEQFF. The CDR3 bases are TGTGCCAGCAGCTTACGGGCTTCGCGAGGGGACAATGAGCAGTTCTTC.

The sample holds a few counts of this clone. The rearrangement links TRBV9 to TRBJ1-1; 7 bases are a match to TRBD1. The CDR3 has 15 amino acids. V was pared by 0 bases and J by 5 bases, with 7 bases of the junction left unmatched. Germline CDR1 reads SGDLS; CDR2 reads YYNGEE. Written as DNA, the CDR3 is TGTGCCAGCAGCGTAGGTGGAGGGGGCGGGACTGAAGCTTTCTTT. Its protein product is CASSVGGGGGTEAFF.

The chain combines TRBV7-8 with TRBJ2-1; D is perhaps TRBD2 (5 bases). Germline V gives CDR1 SGHVS, CDR2 FQNEAQ. The CDR3 covers 18 residues. V gave up 3 bases and J gave up 1 base, with 19 bases separating them. CDR3 region: CASSFVYSGLISYNEQFF. The CDR3 DNA follows: TGTGCCAGCAGCTTCGTTTACTCTGGACTGATTTCCTACAATGAGCAGTTCTTC.

In its sample, this clone was seen once. J is TRBJ2-1 and V is TRBV7-9, with D perhaps TRBD1 or TRBD2 (5 bases each). The V end was cut by 5 bases, the J end by 0 bases, with 11 bases between. Germline CDR1 is SEHNR and CDR2 is FQNEAQ (reference sequence). CDR3 length: 15 residues. The CDR3 here is CASSPGRSSYNEQFF. CDR3 sequence (DNA): TGTGCCAGCAGCCCGGGACGGAGCTCCTACAATGAGCAGTTCTTC.

The chain combines TRBV29-1 with TRBJ1-1; TRBD1 is a possible D gene (5 bases). CDR1 and CDR2 from the germline V gene are SQVTM and ANQGSEA. The CDR3 has 15 amino acids. V lost 5 bases to trimming and J lost 4 bases, with 20 bases between them. The CDR3 DNA sequence: TGCAGCGTTCATCACGCGGGACCCAGGAGCACTGAAGCTTTCTTT. Amino acids: CSVHHAGPRSTEAFF.